Sequencing of this T cell receptor (beta chain) was carried out in a study of blood T cell repertoires in COVID-19. On the study more broadly: Acute and convalescent COVID-19 specimens originated in the United States, Italy and Spain. PBMCs, B-cell-depleted T cells, or T cells provided the cDNA or gDNA that made up the material.

Under the authors' procedure: Reference gene primers were amplified, and this amplification served to estimate nucleated cell counts. Profiling relied on immunoSEQ multiplex PCR, and the TCRdb table lists in-frame clones only, not all of them. V and J calls and clone size come straight from that table; D and trimming were deduced from the DNA. The table lists about 33,000 clones, about 90% of them singletons. Losses at the gene ends were 1 base for V and 0 bases for J; bases not matched to a gene: 12. Germline CDR1 reads SGHRS; CDR2 reads YFSETQ. CDR3 length equals 19 residues. This chain links TRBV5-1 with TRBJ2-2; 7 nucleotides align to TRBD1. The clonotype was recovered from a human donor in a cohort sampled during active COVID-19. The specimen was peripheral blood. CDR3: CASSLRGFSGTANTGELFF. CDR3 nucleotides: TGCGCCAGCAGCTTGCGAGGATTCTCGGGGACAGCGAACACCGGGGAGCTGTTTTTT.